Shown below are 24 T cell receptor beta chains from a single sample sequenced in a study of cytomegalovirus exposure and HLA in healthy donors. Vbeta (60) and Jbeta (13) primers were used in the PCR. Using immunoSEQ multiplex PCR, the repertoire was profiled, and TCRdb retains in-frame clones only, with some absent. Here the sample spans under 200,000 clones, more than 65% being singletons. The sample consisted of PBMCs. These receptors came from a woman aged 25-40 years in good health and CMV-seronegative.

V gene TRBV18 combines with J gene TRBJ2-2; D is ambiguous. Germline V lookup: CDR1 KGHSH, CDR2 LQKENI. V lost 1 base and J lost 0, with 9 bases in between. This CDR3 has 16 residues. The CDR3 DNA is TGTGCCAGCTCACCACAATCCCTAGCGAACACCGGGGAGCTGTTTTTT. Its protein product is CASSPQSLANTGELFF. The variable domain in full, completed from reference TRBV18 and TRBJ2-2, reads NAGVMQNPRHLVRRRGQEARLRCSPMKGHSHVYWYRQLPEEGLKFMVYLQKENIIDESGMPKERFSAEFPKEGPSILRIQQVVRGDSAAYFCASSPQSLANTGELFFGEGSRLTVL.

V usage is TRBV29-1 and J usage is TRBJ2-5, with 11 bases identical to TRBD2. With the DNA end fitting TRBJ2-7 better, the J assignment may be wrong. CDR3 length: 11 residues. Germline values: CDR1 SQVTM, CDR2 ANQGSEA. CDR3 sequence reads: CSAGLAGEQYF. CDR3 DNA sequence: TGCAGCGCCGGACTAGCGGGCGAGCAGTACTTC.

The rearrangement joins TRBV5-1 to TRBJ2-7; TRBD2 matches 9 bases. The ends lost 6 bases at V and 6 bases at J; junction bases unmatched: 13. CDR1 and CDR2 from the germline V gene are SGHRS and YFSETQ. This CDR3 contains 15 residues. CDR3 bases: TGCGCCAGCACCCCTGAAGTAGCGGGGGCACGCGAGCAGTACTTC. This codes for CASTPEVAGAREQYF.

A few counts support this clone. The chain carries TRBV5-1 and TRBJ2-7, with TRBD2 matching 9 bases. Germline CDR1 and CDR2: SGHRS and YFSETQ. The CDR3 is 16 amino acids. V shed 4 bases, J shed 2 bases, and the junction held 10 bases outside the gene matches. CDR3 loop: CASSTTTTSGAYEQYF. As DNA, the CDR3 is TGCGCCAGCAGCACAACGACGACTAGCGGAGCCTACGAGCAGTACTTC.

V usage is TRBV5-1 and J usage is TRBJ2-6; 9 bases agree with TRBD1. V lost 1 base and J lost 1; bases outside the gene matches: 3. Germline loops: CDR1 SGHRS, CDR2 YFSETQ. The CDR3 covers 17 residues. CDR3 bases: TGCGCCAGCAGCTTGATGGGGACAGGGTCTGGGGCCAACGTCCTGACTTTC. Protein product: CASSLMGTGSGANVLTF.

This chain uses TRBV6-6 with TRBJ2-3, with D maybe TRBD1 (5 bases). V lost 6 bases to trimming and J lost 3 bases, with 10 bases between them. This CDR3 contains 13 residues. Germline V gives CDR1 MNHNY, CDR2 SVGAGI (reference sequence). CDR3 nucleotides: TGTGCCAGCAGACCCGACAGAACAGATACGCAGTATTTT. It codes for CASRPDRTDTQYF.

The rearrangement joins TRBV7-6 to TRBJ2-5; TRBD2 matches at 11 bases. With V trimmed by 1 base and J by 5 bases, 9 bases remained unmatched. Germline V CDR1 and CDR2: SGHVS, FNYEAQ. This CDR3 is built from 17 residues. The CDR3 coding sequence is TGTGCCAGCAGCTTAGTAGGTAGCGGGAGGGCCGGGGAGACCCAGTACTTC. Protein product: CASSLVGSGRAGETQYF.

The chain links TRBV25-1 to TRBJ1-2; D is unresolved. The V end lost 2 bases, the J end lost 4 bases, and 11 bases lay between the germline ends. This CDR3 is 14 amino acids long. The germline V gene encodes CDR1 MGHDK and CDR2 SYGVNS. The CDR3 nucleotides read TGTGCCAGCAGTGAAGGTCCACAGACCTATGGCTACACCTTC. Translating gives CASSEGPQTYGYTF.

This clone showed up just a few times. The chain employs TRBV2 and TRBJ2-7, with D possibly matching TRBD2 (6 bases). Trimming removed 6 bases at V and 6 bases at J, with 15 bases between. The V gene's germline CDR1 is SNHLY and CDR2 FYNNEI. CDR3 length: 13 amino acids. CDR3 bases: TGTGCCAGCAGAAAGAACGTCGGGGGCGAGCAGTACTTC. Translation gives CASRKNVGGEQYF.

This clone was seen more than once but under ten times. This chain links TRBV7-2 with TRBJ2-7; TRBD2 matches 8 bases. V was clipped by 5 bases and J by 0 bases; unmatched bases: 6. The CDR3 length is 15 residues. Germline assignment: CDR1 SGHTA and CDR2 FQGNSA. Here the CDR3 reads CASSVSGASSYEQYF. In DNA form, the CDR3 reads TGTGCCAGCAGCGTTAGCGGGGCGAGCTCCTACGAGCAGTACTTC.

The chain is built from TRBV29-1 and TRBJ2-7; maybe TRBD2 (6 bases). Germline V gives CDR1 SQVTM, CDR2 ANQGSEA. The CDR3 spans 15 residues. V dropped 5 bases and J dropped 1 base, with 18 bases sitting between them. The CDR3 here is CSVTLMAGRSYEQYF. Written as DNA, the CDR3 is TGCAGCGTTACACTTATGGCGGGGAGGTCCTACGAGCAGTACTTC.

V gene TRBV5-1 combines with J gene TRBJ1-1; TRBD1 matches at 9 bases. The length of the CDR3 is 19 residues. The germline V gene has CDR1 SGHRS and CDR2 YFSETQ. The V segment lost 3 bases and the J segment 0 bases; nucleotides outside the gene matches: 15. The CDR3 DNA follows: TGCGCCAGCAGCTCGCACAGGGGGCTAAGTGCTTACATGAACACTGAAGCTTTCTTT. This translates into CASSSHRGLSAYMNTEAFF.

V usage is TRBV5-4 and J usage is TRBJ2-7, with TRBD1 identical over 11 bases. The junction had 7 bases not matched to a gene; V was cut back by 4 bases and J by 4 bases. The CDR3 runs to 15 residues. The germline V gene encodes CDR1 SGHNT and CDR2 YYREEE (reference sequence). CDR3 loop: CASSMRTGGFYEQYF. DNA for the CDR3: TGTGCCAGCAGCATGAGGACAGGGGGCTTTTACGAGCAGTACTTC.

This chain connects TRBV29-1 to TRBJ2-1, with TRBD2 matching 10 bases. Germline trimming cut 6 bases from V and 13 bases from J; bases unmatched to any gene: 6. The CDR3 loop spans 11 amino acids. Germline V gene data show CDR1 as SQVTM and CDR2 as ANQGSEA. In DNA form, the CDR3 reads TGCAGCGTCTGGACTAGCGGCCTTCAGTTCTTC. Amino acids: CSVWTSGLQFF.

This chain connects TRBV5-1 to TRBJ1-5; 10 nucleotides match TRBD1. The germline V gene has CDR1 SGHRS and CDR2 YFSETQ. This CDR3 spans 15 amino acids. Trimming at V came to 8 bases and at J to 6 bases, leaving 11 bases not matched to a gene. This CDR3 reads CASCPGTGDSQPQHF. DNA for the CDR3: TGCGCCAGTTGCCCCGGGACAGGGGATAGTCAGCCCCAGCATTTT. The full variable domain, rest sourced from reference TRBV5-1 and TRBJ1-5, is KAGVTQTPRYLIKTRGQQVTLSCSPISGHRSVSWYQQTPGQGLQFLFEYFSETQRNKGNFPGRFSGRQFSNSRSEMNVSTLELGDSALYLCASCPGTGDSQPQHFGDGTRLSIL.

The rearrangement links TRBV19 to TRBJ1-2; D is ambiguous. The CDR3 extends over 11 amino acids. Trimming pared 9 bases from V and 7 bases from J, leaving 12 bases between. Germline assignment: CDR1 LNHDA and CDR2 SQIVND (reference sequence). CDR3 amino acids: CASSEGVGYTF. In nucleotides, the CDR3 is TGTGCCAGCTCTGAGGGAGTTGGCTACACCTTC.

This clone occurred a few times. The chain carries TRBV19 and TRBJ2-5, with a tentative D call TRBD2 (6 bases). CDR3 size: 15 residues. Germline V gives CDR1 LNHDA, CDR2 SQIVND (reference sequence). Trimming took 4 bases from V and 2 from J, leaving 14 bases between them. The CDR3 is CASSSGVLRQETQYF. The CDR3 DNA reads TGTGCCAGTAGTAGCGGGGTATTGAGGCAAGAGACCCAGTACTTC.

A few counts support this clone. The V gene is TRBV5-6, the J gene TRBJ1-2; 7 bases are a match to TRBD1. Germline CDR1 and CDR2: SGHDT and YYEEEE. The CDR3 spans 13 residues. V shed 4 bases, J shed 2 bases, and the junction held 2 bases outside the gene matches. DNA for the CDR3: TGTGCCAGCAGCCCGACAGGGAACTATGGCTACACCTTC. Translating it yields CASSPTGNYGYTF.

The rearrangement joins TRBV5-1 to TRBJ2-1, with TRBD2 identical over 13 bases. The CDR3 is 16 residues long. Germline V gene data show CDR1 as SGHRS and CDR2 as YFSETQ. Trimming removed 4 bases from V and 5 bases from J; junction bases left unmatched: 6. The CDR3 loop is CASSPRTSGGNNEQFF. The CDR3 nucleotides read TGCGCCAGCAGCCCCCGGACTAGCGGGGGAAACAATGAGCAGTTCTTC.

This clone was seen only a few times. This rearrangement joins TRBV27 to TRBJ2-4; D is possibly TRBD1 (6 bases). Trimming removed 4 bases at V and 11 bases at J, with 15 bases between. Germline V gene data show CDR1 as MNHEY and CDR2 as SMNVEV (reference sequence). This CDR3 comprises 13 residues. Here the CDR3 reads CASSSGRGRVQYF. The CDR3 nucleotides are TGTGCCAGCAGTTCGGGCAGGGGTCGGGTTCAGTACTTC.

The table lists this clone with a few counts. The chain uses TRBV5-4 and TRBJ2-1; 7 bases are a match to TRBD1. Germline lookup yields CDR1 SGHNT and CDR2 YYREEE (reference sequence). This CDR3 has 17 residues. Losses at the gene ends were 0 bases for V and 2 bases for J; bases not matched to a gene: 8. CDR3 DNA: TGTGCCAGCAGCTTGGGGGGCGCCGGGACAGCCTACAATGAGCAGTTCTTC. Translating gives CASSLGGAGTAYNEQFF.

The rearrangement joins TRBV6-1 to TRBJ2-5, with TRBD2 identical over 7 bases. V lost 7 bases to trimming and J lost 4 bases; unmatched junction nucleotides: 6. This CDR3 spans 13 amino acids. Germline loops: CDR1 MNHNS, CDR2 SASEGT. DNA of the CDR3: TGTGCCAGCACCCGGGGGGTGGGAGAGACCCAGTACTTC. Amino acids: CASTRGVGETQYF.

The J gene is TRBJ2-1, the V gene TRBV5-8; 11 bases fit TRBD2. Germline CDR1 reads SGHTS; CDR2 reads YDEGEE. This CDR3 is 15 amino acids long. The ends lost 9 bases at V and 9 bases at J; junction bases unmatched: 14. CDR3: CATQGTSGSSGEQFF. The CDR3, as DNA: TGTGCCACTCAAGGGACTAGCGGTTCCTCGGGTGAGCAGTTCTTC.

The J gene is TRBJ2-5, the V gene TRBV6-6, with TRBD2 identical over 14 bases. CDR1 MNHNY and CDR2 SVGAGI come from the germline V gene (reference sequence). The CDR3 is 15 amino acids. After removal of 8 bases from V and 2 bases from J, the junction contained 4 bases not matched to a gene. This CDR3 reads CASGTSGGLQETQYF. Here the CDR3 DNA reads TGTGCCAGCGGGACTAGCGGGGGCCTACAAGAGACCCAGTACTTC.